This T cell receptor beta chain was identified during a study of cytomegalovirus exposure and HLA in healthy donors. PCR used 60 Vbeta primers and 13 Jbeta primers. The assay was immunoSEQ multiplex PCR, and TCRdb's table has in-frame clones only and misses some. The sample lists 200,000 to 250,000 clones; around 80% were seen once. V shed 5 bases and J 6 bases; nucleotides not matched to a gene: 3. The CDR3 is 12 residues long. Germline V gives CDR1 MNHNY, CDR2 SVGAGI (reference sequence). The V gene is TRBV6-6, the J gene TRBJ1-1, with 7 bases lining up with TRBD1. The sequence was collected from a boy aged 10-17 years in good health and CMV-seronegative. Input material: PBMCs. CDR3 sequence: CASSDGQAEAFF. CDR3 nucleotides: TGTGCCAGCAGTGATGGACAGGCTGAAGCTTTCTTT.